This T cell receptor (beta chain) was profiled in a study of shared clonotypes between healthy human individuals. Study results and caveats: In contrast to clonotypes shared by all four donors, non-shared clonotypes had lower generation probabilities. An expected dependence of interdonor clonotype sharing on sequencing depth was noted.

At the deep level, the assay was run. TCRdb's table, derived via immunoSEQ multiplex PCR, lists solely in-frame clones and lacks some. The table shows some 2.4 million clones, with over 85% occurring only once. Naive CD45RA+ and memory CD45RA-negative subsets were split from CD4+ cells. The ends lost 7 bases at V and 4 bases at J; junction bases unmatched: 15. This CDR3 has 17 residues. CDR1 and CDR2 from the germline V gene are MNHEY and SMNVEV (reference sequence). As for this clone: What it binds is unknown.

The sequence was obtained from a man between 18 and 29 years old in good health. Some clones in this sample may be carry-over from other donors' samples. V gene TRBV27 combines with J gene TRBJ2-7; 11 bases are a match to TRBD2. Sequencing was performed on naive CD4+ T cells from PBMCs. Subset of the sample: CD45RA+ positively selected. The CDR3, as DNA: TGTGCCAGCAAAAGGGCGGGTAGCGGGAGGGCCATTTACGAGCAGTACTTC. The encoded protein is CASKRAGSGRAIYEQYF.